This T cell receptor beta chain was obtained from a study of neurological immune-mediated disorders. Study-level results: The expanded clones of different subjects shared no CDR3 amino acid sequences (suggesting private repertoires in all groups).

This clonotype came up many times. Its target is not known. Synthesis of cDNA was carried out by template-switch 5'RACE. The reaction used 10-nucleotide random UMIs. In TCRdb, the 5' RACE reads were re-called with MiXCR into one record per CDR3 protein. The table has tens of thousands of distinct CDR3 sequences, less than 8.5% seen once. The receptor's source is a middle-aged woman in good health. The source material was PBMCs.

In DNA, the CDR3 is TGTGCCAGCAGCCGGACAGGGAATTATGGCTACACCTTC. This sequence encodes CASSRTGNYGYTF. This rearrangement joins TRBV27 to TRBJ1-2, with 8 bases matching TRBD1. Germline V gene lookup returns CDR1 MNHEY and CDR2 SMNVEV (reference sequence). J gave up 5 bases and V 6 bases, and 5 bases lay outside the gene matches. The length of the CDR3 is 13 residues.